This TCR beta chain was captured by sequencing in a study of radiotherapy plus CTLA-4 blockade in lung cancer. Notes on this clone: Its cognate antigen is unknown.

Notes on the study in general: Reported findings show early blood T cell clone dynamics, with interferon-beta, best predicted response.

TCRdb's table, derived via immunoSEQ multiplex PCR, lists solely in-frame clones and lacks some. The profile covers approximately 100,000 clones, with more than 75% appearing a single time and 2% to 3% taken by the ten largest. The CDR3 contains 15 residues. Germline assignment: CDR1 WNHNN and CDR2 SYGVQD (reference sequence). The germline V and J ends were trimmed by 0 bases and 3 bases, with 11 bases remaining between them. The receptor comes from a human donor with non-small cell lung cancer that progressed on radiotherapy plus ipilimumab. Some clones in this sample may be carry-over from other donors' samples. J is TRBJ1-2 and V is TRBV10-1, with D perhaps matching TRBD1 (6 bases). Specimen: peripheral blood, collected from a patient treated with radiotherapy plus ipilimumab. The CDR3 protein is CASSESPRGHYGYTF. In nucleotides, the CDR3 is TGCGCCAGCAGTGAGTCCCCCAGGGGTCACTATGGCTACACCTTC.